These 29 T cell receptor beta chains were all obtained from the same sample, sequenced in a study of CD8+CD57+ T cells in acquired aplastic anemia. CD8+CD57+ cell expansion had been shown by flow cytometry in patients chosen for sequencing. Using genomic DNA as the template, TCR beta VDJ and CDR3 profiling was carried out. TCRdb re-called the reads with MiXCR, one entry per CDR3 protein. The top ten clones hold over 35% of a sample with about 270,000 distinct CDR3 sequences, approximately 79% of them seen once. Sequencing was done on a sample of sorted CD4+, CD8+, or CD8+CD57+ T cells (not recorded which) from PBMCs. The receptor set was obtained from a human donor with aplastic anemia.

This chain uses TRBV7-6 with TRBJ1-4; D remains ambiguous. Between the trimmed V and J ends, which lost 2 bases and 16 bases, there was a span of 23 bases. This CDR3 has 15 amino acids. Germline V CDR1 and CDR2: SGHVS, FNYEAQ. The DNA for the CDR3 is TGTGCCAGCAGCTTAAGCGACACGACAAAAGAGACCCAGTTTTTT. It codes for CASSLSDTTKETQFF.

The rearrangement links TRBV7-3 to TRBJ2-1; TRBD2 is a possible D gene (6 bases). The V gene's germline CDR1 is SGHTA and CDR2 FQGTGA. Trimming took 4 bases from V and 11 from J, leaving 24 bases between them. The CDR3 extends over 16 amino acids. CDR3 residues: CASSSTGTWGETQQFF. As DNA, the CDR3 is TGTGCCAGCAGCTCCACAGGCACTTGGGGGGAGACCCAGCAGTTCTTC.

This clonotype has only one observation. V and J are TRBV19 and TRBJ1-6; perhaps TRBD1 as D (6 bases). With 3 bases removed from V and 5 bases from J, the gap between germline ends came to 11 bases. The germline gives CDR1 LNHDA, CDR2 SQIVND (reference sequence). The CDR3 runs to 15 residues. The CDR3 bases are TGTGCCAGTAGTATCGGGCGACAGGATAATTCACCCCTCCACTTT. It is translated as CASSIGRQDNSPLHF. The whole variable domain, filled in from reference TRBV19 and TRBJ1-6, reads DGGITQSPKYLFRKEGQNVTLSCEQNLNHDAMYWYRQDPGQGLRLIYYSQIVNDFQKGDIAEGYSVSREKKESFPLTVTSAQKNPTAFYLCASSIGRQDNSPLHFGNGTRLTVT.

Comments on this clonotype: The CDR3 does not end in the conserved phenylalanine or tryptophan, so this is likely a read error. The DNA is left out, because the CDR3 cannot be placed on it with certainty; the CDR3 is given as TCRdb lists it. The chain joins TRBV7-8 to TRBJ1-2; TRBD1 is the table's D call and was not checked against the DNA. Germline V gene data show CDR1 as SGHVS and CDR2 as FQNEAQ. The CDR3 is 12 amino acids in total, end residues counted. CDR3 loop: CASSLAVCPDTH.

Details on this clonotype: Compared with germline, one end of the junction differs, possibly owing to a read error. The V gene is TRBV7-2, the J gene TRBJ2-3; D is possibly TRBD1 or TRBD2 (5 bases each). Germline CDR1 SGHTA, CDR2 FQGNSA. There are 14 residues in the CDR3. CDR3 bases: TGTGCCAGCAGCTTAGCTGGCTGTCGGGATAGGGGCAGATTT. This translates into CASSLAGCRDRGRF.

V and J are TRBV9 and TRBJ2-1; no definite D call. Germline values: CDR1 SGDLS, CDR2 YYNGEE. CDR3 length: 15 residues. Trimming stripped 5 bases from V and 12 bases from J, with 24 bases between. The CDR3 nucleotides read TGTGCCAGCAGTATAGGTTGCGATACGCAGAATTTGCAGTTCTTC. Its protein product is CASSIGCDTQNLQFF.

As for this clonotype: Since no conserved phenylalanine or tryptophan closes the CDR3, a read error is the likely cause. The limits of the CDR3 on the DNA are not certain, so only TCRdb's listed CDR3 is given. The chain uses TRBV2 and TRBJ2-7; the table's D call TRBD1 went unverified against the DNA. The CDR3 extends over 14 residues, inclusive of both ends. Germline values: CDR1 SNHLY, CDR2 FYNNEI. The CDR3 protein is CASGDGGTNSQYFC.

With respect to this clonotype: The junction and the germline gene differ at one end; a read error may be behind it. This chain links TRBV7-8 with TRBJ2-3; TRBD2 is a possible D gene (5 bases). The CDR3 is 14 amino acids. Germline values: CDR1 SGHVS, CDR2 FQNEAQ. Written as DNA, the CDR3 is TGCGCCGGCAGCTTGGCAGGAGGCCCAGATACGCAGTATTTT. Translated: CAGSLAGGPDTQYF.

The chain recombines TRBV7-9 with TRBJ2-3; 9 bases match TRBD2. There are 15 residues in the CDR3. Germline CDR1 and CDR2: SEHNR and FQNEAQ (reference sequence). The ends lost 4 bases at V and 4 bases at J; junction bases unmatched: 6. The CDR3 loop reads CASSSTRLAADTQYF. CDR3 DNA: TGTGCCAGCAGCTCCACTCGACTAGCGGCAGATACGCAGTATTTT.

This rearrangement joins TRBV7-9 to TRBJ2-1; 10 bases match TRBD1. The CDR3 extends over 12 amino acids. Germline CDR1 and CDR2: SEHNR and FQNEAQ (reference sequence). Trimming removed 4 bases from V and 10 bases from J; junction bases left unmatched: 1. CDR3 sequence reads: CASSSTGGEQFF. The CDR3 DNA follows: TGTGCCAGCAGCTCGACAGGGGGCGAGCAGTTCTTC. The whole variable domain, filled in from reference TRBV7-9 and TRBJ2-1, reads DTGVSQNPRHKITKRGQNVTFRCDPISEHNRLYWYRQTLGQGPEFLTYFQNEAQLEKSRLLSDRFSAERPKGSFSTLEIQRTEQGDSAMYLCASSSTGGEQFFGPGTRLTVL.

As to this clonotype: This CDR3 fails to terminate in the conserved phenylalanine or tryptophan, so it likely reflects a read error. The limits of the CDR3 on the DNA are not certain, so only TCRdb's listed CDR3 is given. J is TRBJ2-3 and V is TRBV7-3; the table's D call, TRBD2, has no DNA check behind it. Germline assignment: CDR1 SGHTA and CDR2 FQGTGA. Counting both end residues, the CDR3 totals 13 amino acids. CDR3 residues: CASSLTKRGYYNL.

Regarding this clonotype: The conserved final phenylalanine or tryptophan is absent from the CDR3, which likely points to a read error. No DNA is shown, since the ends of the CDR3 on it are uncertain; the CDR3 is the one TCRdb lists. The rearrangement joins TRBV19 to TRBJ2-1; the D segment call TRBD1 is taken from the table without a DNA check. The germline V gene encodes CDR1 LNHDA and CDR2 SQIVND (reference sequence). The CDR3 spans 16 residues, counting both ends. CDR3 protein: CASSTGGARGTNGQVI.

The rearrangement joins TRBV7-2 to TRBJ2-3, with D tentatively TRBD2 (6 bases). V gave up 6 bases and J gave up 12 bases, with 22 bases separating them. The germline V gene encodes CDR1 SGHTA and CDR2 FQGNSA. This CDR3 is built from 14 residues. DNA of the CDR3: TGTGCCAGCAGTTCAGCGGGCGCTCCAGGGACTCAGTATTTT. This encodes CASSSAGAPGTQYF.

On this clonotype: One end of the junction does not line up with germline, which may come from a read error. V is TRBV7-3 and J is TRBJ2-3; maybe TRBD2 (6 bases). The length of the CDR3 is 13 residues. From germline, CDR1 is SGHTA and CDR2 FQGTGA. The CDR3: CASGDAGTDATQF. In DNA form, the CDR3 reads TGTGCCAGCGGGGACGCGGGAACAGATGCTACGCAGTTT.

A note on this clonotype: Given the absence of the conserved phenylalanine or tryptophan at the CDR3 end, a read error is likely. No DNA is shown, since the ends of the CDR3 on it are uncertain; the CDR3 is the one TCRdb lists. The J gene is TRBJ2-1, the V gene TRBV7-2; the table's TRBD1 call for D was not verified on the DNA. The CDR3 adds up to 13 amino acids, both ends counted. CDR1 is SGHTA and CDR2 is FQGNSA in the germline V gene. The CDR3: CASSLGGVRRVQL.

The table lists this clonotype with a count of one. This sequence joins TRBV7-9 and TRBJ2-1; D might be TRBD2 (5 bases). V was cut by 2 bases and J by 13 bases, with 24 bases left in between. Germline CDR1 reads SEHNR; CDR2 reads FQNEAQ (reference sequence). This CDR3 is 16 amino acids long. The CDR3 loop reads CASSLTPGEQYNGQFF. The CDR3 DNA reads TGTGCCAGCAGCTTAACACCCGGGGAGCAGTACAATGGACAGTTCTTC. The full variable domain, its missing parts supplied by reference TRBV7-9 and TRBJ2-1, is DTGVSQNPRHKITKRGQNVTFRCDPISEHNRLYWYRQTLGQGPEFLTYFQNEAQLEKSRLLSDRFSAERPKGSFSTLEIQRTEQGDSAMYLCASSLTPGEQYNGQFFGPGTRLTVL.

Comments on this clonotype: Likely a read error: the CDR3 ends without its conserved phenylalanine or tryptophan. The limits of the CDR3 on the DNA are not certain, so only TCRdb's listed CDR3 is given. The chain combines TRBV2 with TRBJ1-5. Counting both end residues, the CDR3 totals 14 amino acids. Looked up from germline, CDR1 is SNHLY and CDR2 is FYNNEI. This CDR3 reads CASSEAYSTQPQHV.

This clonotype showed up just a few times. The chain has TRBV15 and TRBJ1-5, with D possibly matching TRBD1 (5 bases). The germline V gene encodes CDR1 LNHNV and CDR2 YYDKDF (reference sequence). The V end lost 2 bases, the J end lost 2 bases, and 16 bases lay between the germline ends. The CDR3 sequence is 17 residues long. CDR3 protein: CATSRSVTRGGNQPQHF. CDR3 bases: TGTGCCACCAGCAGAAGTGTGACGAGGGGTGGCAATCAGCCCCAGCATTTT.

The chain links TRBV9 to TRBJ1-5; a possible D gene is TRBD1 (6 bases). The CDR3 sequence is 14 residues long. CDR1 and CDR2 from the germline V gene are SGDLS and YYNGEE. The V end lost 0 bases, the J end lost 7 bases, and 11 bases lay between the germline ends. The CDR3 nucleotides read TGTGCCAGCAGCGTAGGAGCAGGGGCGCAGCCCCAGCATTTT. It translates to CASSVGAGAQPQHF.

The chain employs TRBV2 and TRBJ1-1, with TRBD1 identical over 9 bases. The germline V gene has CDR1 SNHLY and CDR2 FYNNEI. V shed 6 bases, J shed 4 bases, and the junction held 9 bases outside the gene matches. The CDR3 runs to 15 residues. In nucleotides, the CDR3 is TGTGCCAGCAGCGGGGTACAGGGGGCGGTCACTGAAGCTTTCTTT. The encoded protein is CASSGVQGAVTEAFF.

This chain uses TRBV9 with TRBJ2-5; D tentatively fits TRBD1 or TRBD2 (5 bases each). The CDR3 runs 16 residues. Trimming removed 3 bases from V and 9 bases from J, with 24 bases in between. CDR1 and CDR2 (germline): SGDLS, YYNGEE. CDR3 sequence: CASSGGVSRNQPPQYF. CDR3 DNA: TGTGCCAGCAGCGGAGGGGTCTCGAGAAATCAGCCCCCCCAGTACTTC.

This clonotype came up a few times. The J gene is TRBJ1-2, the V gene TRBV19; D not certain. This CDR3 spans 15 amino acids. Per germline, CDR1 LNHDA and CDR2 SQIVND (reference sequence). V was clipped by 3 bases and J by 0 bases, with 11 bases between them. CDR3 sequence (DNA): TGTGCCAGTAGTATTGGGAACCGTCCTAACTATGGCTACACCTTC. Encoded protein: CASSIGNRPNYGYTF.

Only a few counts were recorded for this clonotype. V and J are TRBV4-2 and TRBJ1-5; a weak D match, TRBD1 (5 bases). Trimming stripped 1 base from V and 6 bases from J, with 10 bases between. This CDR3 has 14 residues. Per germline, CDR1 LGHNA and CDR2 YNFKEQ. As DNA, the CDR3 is TGTGCCAGCAGCCAAGGGGCAGGGACTCAGCCCCAGCATTTT. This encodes CASSQGAGTQPQHF.

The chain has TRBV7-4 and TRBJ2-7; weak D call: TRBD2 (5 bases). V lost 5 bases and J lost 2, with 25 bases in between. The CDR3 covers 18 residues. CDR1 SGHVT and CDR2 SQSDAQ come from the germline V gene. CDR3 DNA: TGTGCCAGCAGCGTCCACGGAGGCTTGGCCGCCCTACCCTACGAGCAGTACGTC. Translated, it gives CASSVHGGLAALPYEQYV.

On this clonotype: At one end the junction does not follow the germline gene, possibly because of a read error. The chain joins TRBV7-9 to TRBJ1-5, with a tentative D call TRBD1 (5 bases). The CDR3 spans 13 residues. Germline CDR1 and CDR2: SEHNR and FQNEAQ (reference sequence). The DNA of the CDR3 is TGTGCCAGCACCATCCAAGGGACTCAGCCCCAGCATTTC. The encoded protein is CASTIQGTQPQHF. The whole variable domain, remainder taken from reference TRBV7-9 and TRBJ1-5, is DTGVSQNPRHKITKRGQNVTFRCDPISEHNRLYWYRQTLGQGPEFLTYFQNEAQLEKSRLLSDRFSAERPKGSFSTLEIQRTEQGDSAMYLCASTIQGTQPQHFGDGTRLSIL.

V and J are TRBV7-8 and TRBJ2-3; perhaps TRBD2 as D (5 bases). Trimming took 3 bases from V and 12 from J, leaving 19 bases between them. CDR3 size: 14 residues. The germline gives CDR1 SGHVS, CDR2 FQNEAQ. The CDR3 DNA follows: TGTGCCAGCAGCTTTGAGGCAGACGGGAATGCCCAGTATTTT. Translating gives CASSFEADGNAQYF.

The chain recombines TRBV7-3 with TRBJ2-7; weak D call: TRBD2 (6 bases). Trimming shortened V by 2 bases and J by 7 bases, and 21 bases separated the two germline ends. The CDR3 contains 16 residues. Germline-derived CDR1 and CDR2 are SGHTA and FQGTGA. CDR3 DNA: TGTGCCAGCAGCTTACCAGGCGGAGGGAGATCGGAAGAGCAGTACGTC. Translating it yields CASSLPGGGRSEEQYV.

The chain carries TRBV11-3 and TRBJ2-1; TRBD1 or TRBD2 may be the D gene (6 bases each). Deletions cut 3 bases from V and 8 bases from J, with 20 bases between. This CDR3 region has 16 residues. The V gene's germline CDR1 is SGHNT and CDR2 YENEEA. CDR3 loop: CASSFGGRGGSDEQFF. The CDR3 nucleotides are TGTGCCAGCAGCTTTGGGGGACGAGGGGGGAGCGATGAGCAGTTCTTC. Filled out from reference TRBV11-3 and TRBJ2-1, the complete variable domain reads EAGVVQSPRYKIIEKKQPVAFWCNPISGHNTLYWYLQNLGQGPELLIRYENEEAVDDSQLPKDRFSAERLKGVDSTLKIQPAELGDSAVYLCASSFGGRGGSDEQFFGPGTRLTVL.

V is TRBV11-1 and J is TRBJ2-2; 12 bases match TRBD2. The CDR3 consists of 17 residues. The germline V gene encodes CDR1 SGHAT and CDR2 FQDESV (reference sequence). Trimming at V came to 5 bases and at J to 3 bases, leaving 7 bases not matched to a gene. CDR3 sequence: CASSPGTSGYHTGELFF. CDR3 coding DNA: TGTGCCAGCAGCCCCGGGACTAGCGGGTATCACACCGGGGAGCTGTTTTTT.